The rows below give T cell receptor beta chains drawn from one sample of a study of identical twins. TCRdb re-called the 5' RACE reads through MiXCR, storing one row per CDR3 protein. The repertoire holds 350,000 to 600,000 distinct CDR3 sequences, with 12% to 15% as singletons. The data were also submitted as part of a second study, on yellow fever vaccine responses in identical twins.

Specimen: CD4+ T cells sorted from blood. The receptor set was obtained from a woman aged 18-29 years in good health. The conserved cysteine and the conserved F or W are not part of the CDR3 here. Each record gives: CDR3 protein, J gene, CDR3 length, V gene.

ASTRTSEHYNEQF | TRBJ2-1 | 13 | TRBV7-2
ASSLTDFYEQY | TRBJ2-7 | 11 | TRBV7-6
ASSLGDTPTGTDTQY | TRBJ2-3 | 15 | TRBV7-3
SASLGEQY | TRBJ2-7 | 8 | TRBV20-1
SVEAIRATEAF | TRBJ1-1 | 11 | TRBV29-1
ASSQGSWGYT | TRBJ1-2 | 10 | TRBV12-3/TRBV12-4
ASSLGRGSAEAF | TRBJ1-1 | 12 | TRBV27
ASSTRTVQGNEQF | TRBJ2-1 | 13 | TRBV5-1
ASSLGRAPDTQY | TRBJ2-3 | 12 | TRBV5-1
ASSRGQDYGYT | TRBJ1-2 | 11 | TRBV18
ASSLTRDQPQH | TRBJ1-5 | 11 | TRBV7-3
AISDTRGSSYNEQF | TRBJ2-1 | 14 | TRBV10-3
ASSDGTSGGNTGELF | TRBJ2-2 | 15 | TRBV6-4
ASRLKGIETQY | TRBJ2-5 | 11 | TRBV5-6
ASSTQTSLQETQY | TRBJ2-5 | 13 | TRBV5-1
ATSDGNMGEQY | TRBJ2-7 | 11 | TRBV24-1
SASTSGPYLEQF | TRBJ2-1 | 12 | TRBV20-1
ASSLEAGRTSGNTIY | TRBJ1-3 | 15 | TRBV7-6
ASSQGTQNTEAF | TRBJ1-1 | 12 | TRBV4-3
AARAGSSYNEQF | TRBJ2-1 | 12 | TRBV6-1
ASSDGQGVISYNEQF | TRBJ2-1 | 15 | TRBV5-1
ASSPTGANSPLH | TRBJ1-6 | 12 | TRBV12-3/TRBV12-4
ASSRTSSRNEQY | TRBJ2-7 | 12 | TRBV19
ASSWDAHVGGELF | TRBJ2-2 | 13 | TRBV6-1
ASTITDNRLTYEQY | TRBJ2-7 | 14 | TRBV6-1
ASTPDTIY | TRBJ1-3 | 8 | TRBV6-6
SARAGGETGELF | TRBJ2-2 | 12 | TRBV20-1
SAREGQGKETQY | TRBJ2-5 | 12 | TRBV20-1
AWSSGRAATQY | TRBJ2-5 | 11 | TRBV30
SARVGGLVRVGSGEQY | TRBJ2-7 | 16 | TRBV20-1
SARDHGGAGDEQF | TRBJ2-1 | 13 | TRBV20-1
ASSLDIYEQY | TRBJ2-7 | 10 | TRBV7-9
ASSIIPGTVVTYEQY | TRBJ2-7 | 15 | TRBV7-8
ASSPPPTGILNGELF | TRBJ2-2 | 15 | TRBV28
ASSLEGHRNTEAF | TRBJ1-1 | 13 | TRBV11-2
ASSLRRGAAF | TRBJ1-1 | 10 | TRBV12-3/TRBV12-4
ASSDRGIGEQF | TRBJ2-1 | 11 | TRBV5-1
ASSLQYSPLH | TRBJ1-6 | 10 | TRBV12-3/TRBV12-4
ASSPPGQGASTGELF | TRBJ2-2 | 15 | TRBV7-2
ASSLISGDNTEAF | TRBJ1-1 | 13 | TRBV12-3/TRBV12-4
SARTQDRGNSPLH | TRBJ1-6 | 13 | TRBV20-1
ASSSQAGLNTDTQY | TRBJ2-3 | 14 | TRBV28
ASSPGQYQPQH | TRBJ1-5 | 11 | TRBV12-3/TRBV12-4
AISERQGTYNEQF | TRBJ2-1 | 13 | TRBV10-3
ASSYRSTTASTDTQY | TRBJ2-3 | 15 | TRBV6-5
AAKGGLASDTQY | TRBJ2-3 | 12 | TRBV5-8
ASSTRDRGTDTQY | TRBJ2-3 | 13 | TRBV3-1
ASRPPVRGIYVGYT | TRBJ1-2 | 14 | TRBV7-9
SVVPTLLEDEQY | TRBJ2-7 | 12 | TRBV29-1
ASSQEGGQGLNEQF | TRBJ2-1 | 14 | TRBV4-3
SARPPTRGVSSYEQY | TRBJ2-7 | 15 | TRBV20-1
SASNGVGEQF | TRBJ2-1 | 10 | TRBV20-1